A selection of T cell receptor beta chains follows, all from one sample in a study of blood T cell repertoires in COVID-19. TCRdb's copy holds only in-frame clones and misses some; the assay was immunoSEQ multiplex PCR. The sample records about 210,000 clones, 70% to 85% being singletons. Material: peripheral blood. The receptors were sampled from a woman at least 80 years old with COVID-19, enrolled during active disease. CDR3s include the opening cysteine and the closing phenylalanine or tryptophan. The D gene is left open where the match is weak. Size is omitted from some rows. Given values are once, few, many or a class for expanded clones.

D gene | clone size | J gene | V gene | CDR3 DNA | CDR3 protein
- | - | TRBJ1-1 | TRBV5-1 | TGCGCCAGCAGCTTCCTACAGGGCTCCACTGAAGCTTTCTTT | CASSFLQGSTEAFF
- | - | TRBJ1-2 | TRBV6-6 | TGTGCCAGCAGTTCCCTGGCAGGGGAGGGCTACACCTTC | CASSSLAGEGYTF
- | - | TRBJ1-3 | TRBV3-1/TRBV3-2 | TGTGCCAGCAGCCAAGAGGCTCCCCTGTCTGGAAACACCATATATTTT | CASSQEAPLSGNTIYF
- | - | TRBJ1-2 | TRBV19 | TGTGCCAGTAGTATAGAATCGAGGACAGAGGTAAACACCTTC | CASSIESRTEVNTF
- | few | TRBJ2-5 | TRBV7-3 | TGTGCCAGCAGCTTATCGGGTGAGACCCAGTACTTC | CASSLSGETQYF
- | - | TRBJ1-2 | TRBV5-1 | TGCGCCAGCAGCGCAGGACAGCCCTATGGCTACACCTTC | CASSAGQPYGYTF
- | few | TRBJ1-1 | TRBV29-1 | TGCAGCGTTGGACAGCTGAACACTGAAGCTTTCTTT | CSVGQLNTEAFF
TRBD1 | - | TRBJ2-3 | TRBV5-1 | TGCGCCAGCAGCTTGGGGGACAGCCTTAACACAGATACGCAGTATTTT | CASSLGDSLNTDTQYF
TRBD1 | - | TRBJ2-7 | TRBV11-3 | TGTGCCAGCAGCCCGGGGACAGGTCGAACCGAGCAGTACTTC | CASSPGTGRTEQYF
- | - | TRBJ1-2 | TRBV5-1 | TGCGCCAGCAGCTTGCAGTGGCCGACAGCGAACCATGGCTACACCTTC | CASSLQWPTANHGYTF
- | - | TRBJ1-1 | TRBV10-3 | TGTGCCATCAGTTCTCCGGGAGAATCCGGAGCTTTCTTT | CAISSPGESGAFF
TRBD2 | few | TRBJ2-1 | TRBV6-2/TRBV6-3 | TGTGCCAGCAGTTTGAGCGGGAACTCCTACAATGAGCAGTTCTTC | CASSLSGNSYNEQFF
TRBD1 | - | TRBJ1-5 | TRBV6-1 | TGTGCCAGCAGTGGAACGGCCGACAGGGCGAATCAGCCCCAGCATTTT | CASSGTADRANQPQHF
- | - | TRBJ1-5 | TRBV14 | TGTGCCAGCAGCCAAGGCGGGGGTTCTAATCAGCCCCAGCATTTT | CASSQGGGSNQPQHF
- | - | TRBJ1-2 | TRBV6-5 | TGTGCCAGCTTACAGGGCAGGCGCTACACCTTC | CASLQGRRYTF
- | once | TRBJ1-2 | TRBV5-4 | TGTGCCAGCAGCTTAAGAACCCAGGGGCGCTATGGCTACACCTTC | CASSLRTQGRYGYTF
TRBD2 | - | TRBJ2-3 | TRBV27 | TGTGCCAGCAGTTTATCGGGACTAGCGGGAGATCGGCGCACAGATACGCAGTATTTT | CASSLSGLAGDRRTDTQYF
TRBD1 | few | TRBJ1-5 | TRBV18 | TGTGCCAGCTCCGGGGACAGGGGGACCAATCAGCCCCAGCATTTT | CASSGDRGTNQPQHF
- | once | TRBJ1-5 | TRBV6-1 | TGTGCCAGCAGTGAATCAGGGAATCAGCCCCAGCATTTT | CASSESGNQPQHF
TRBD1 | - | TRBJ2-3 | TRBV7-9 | TGTGCCAGCAGCTTGGGGGCGGGACAGGCCACAGATACGCAGTATTTT | CASSLGAGQATDTQYF
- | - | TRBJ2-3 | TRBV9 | TGTGCCAGCAGCCAGGGGGCTAGCGGGAACACGCCAGATACGCAGTATTTT | CASSQGASGNTPDTQYF
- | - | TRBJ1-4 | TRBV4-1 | TGCGCCAGCAGCCAAGATGAAGGGGCGGTAACTAATGAAAAACTGTTTTTT | CASSQDEGAVTNEKLFF
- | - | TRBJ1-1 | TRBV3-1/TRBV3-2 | TGTGCCAGCAGCCCAGCGGGGACGGTGAACACTGAAGCTTTCTTT | CASSPAGTVNTEAFF
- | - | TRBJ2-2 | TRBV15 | TGTGCCACCAGCAGAACCCAGGGGAATCGGCGAACCGGGGAGCTGTTTTTT | CATSRTQGNRRTGELFF
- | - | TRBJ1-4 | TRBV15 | TGTGCCACCAGCAGACCACAGGGCCTGAATGAAAAACTGTTTTTT | CATSRPQGLNEKLFF